The TCR beta chain described here comes from a study of cytomegalovirus exposure and HLA in healthy donors. Study observations and caveats: In a later analysis, TCR association rates varied by HLA locus: DRB1 most, HLA-C fewest. The study put 150 or so TCR beta chains on its list as cytomegalovirus-associated. Several of the most significant clusters were apparently associated with common viral pathogens in a later analysis.

PCR used 60 Vbeta primers and 13 Jbeta primers. Sequencing was performed with immunoSEQ multiplex PCR; in TCRdb, only in-frame clones are kept and a portion is missing. The data show about 200,000 clones, with about 82% seen just once and 2.5% to 3% held by the top ten. Turning to this clone: Its antigen is not identified.

This CDR3 contains 14 residues. Germline-derived CDR1 and CDR2 are MDHEN and SYDVKM. V shed 6 bases, J shed 5 bases, and the junction held 7 bases outside the gene matches. The origin of this receptor is a man aged 30 to 45 in good health and CMV-seronegative. Sample: PBMCs. The chain links TRBV28 to TRBJ2-4; TRBD1 agrees at 7 bases. The CDR3 loop is CASSATGLENIQYF. Here the CDR3 DNA reads TGTGCCAGCAGCGCGACAGGGTTGGAAAACATTCAGTACTTC.